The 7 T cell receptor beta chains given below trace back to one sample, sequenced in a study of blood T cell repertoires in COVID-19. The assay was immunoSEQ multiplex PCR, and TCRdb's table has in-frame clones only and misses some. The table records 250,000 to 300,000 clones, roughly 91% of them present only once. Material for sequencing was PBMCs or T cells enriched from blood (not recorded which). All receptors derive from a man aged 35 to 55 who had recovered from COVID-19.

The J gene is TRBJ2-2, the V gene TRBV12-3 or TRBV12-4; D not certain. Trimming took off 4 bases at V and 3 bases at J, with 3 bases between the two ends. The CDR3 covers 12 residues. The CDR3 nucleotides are TGTGCCAGCAGTTACTACACCGGGGAGCTGTTTTTT. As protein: CASSYYTGELFF.

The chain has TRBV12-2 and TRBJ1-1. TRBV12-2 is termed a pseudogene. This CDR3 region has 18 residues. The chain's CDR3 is CASRLAALQGCGGTEAFF. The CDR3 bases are TGTGCAAGTCGCTTAGCAGCACTCCAGGGCTGCGGGGGCACTGAAGCTTTCTTT.

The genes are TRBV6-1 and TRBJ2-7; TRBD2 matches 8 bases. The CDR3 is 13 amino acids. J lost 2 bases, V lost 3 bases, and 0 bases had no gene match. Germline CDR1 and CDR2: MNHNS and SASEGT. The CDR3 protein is CASSETSAYEQYF. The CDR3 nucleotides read TGTGCCAGCAGTGAGACTAGCGCCTACGAGCAGTACTTC.

CDR3 sequence: CASYRGRDGYTF. The CDR3 nucleotides read TGTGCCAGTTACAGGGGGCGGGATGGCTACACCTTC. The J gene is TRBJ1-2, the V gene TRBV19; the match to TRBD1 covers 9 bases. Germline lookup yields CDR1 LNHDA and CDR2 SQIVND (reference sequence). V shed 8 bases, J shed 6 bases, and the junction held 4 bases outside the gene matches. The CDR3 has 12 amino acids.

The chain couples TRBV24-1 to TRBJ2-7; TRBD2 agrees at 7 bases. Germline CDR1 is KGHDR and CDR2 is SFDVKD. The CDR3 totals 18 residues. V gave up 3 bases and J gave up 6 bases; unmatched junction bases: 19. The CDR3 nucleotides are TGTGCCACCAGTGATACGGGCATGGGCGGGAGTGCAGTGGTCGAGCAGTACTTC. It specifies CATSDTGMGGSAVVEQYF.

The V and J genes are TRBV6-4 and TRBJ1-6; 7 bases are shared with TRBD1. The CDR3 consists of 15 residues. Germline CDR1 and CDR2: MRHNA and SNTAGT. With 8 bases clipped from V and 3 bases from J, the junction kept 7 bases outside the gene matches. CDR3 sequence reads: CASRRDSNYNSPLHF. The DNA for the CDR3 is TGTGCCAGCCGTAGGGACAGCAACTATAATTCACCCCTCCACTTT.

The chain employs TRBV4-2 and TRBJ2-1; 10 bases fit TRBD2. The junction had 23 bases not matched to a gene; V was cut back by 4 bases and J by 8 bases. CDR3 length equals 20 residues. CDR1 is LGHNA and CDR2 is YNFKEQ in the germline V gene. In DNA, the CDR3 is TGTGCCAGCAGCCCCCACTCGGGGAGCGGGGGGGCCCTATCGACATATGAGCAGTTCTTC. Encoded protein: CASSPHSGSGGALSTYEQFF.